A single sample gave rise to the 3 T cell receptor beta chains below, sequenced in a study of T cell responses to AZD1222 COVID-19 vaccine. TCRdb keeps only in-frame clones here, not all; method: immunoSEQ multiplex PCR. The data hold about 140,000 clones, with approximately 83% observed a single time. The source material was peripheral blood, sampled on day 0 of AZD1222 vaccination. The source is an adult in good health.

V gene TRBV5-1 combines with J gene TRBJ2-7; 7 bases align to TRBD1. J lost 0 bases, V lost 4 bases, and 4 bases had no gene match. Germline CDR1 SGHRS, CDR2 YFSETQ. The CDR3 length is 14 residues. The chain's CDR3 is CASSPWTGSYEQYF. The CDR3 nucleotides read TGCGCCAGCAGCCCATGGACAGGCTCCTACGAGCAGTACTTC.

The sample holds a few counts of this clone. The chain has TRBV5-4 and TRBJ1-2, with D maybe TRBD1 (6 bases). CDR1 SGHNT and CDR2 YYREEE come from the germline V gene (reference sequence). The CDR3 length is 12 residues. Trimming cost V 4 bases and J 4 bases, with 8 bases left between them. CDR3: CASSRDTYGYTF. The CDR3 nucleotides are TGTGCCAGCAGCAGGGACACCTATGGCTACACCTTC.

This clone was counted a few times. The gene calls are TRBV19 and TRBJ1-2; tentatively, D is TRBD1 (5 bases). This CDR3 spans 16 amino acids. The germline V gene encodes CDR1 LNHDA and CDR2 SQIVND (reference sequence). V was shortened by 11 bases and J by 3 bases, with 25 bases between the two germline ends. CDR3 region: CAVLRRGRGVDYGYTF. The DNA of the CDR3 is TGTGCCGTATTACGGAGGGGCCGGGGGGTCGACTATGGCTACACCTTC. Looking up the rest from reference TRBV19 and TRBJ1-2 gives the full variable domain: DGGITQSPKYLFRKEGQNVTLSCEQNLNHDAMYWYRQDPGQGLRLIYYSQIVNDFQKGDIAEGYSVSREKKESFPLTVTSAQKNPTAFYLCAVLRRGRGVDYGYTFGSGTRLTVV.